This T cell receptor beta chain was sequenced in a study of OX40 agonist ivuxolimab in advanced cancers. Looked up from germline, CDR1 is MNHEY and CDR2 is SVGAGI. This CDR3 region has 15 residues. Deletions cut 2 bases from V and 4 bases from J, with 15 bases between. People who had autoimmune disease history or systemic immunosuppression were excluded. Sequenced by immunoSEQ multiplex PCR; TCRdb stores in-frame clones only, minus some. Among some 110,000 clones listed, around 90% were seen once. The clonotype comes from an adult with an advanced solid tumor such as melanoma, head and neck, liver or kidney cancer. Sequenced material: CD4+ or CD8+ T cells sorted from blood, taken in a trial of the OX40 agonist ivuxolimab. V usage is TRBV6-5 and J usage is TRBJ2-7; possibly TRBD2 for D (6 bases). CDR3 DNA sequence: TGTGCCAGCAGTTACCTCTCTGAAGGAGGGTACGAGCAGTACTTC. Encoded protein: CASSYLSEGGYEQYF.